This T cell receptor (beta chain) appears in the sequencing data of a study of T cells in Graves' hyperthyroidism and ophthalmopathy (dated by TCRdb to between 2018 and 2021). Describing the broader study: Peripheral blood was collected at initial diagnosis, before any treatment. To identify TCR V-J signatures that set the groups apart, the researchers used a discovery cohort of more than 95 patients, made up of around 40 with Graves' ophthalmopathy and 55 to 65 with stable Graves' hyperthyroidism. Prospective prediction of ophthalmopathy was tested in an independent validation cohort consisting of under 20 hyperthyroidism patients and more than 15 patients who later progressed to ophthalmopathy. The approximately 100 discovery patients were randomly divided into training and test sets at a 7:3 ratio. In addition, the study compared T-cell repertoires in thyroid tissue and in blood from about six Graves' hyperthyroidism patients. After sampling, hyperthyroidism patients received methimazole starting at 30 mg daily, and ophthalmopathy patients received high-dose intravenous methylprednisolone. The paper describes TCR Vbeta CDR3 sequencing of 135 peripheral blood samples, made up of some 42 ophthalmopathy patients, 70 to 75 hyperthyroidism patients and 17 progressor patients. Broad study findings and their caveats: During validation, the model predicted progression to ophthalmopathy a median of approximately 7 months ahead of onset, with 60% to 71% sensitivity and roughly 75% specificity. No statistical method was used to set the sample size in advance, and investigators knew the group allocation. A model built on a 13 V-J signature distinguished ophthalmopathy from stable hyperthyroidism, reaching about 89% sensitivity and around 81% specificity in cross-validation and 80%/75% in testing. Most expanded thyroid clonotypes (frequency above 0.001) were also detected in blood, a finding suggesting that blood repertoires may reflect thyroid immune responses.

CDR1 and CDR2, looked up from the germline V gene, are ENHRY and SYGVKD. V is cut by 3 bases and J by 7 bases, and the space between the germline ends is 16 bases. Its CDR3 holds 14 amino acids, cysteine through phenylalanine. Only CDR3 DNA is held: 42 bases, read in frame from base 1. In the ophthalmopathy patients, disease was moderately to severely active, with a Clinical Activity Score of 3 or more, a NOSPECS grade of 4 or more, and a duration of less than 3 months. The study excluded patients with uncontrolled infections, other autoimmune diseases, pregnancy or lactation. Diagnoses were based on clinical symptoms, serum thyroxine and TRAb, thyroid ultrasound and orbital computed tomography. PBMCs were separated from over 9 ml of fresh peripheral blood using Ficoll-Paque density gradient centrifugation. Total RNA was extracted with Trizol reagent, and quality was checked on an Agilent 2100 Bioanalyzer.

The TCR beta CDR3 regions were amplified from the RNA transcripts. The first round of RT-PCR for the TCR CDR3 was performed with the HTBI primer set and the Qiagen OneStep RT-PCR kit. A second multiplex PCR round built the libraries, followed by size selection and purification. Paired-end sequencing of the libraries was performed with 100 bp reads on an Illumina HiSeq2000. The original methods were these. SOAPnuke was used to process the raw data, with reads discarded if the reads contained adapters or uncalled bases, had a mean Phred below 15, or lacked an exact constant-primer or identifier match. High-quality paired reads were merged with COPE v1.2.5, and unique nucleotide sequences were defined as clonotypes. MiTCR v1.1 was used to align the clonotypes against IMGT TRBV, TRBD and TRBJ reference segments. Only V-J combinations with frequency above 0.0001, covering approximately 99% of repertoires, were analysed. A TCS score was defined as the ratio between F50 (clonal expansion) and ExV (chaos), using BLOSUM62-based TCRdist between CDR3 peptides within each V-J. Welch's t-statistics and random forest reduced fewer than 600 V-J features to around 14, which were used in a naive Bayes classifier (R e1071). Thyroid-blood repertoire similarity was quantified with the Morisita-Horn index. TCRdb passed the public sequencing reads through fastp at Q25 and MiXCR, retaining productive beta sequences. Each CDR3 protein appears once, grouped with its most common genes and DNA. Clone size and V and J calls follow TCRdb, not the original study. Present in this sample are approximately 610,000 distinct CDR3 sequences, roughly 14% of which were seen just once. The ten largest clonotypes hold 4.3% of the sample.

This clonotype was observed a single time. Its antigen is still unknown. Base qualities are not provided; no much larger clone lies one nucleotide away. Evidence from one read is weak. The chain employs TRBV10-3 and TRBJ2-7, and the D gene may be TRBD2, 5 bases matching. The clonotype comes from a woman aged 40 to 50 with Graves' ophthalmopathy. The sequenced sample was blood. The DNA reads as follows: TGTGCCATCAGTGAAGGAGGCAAGAGTGGAGAGCAGTACTTC. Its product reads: CAISEGGKSGEQYF.